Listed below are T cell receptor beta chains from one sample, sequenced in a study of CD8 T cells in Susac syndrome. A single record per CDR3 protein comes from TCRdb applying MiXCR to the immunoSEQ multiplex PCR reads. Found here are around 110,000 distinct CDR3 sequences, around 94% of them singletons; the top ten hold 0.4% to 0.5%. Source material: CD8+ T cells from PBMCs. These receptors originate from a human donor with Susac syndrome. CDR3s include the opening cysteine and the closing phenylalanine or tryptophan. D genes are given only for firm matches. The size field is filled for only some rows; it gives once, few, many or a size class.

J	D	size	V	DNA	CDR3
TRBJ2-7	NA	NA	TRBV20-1	TGCAGTGCTAGAGATTGGAGGCAGGGCGGAGACGAGCAGTACTTC	CSARDWRQGGDEQYF
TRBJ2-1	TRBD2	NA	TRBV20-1	TGCAGTGCTCCTAGGACTAGCGGGGGGCCCTCCTACAATGAGCAGTTCTTC	CSAPRTSGGPSYNEQFF
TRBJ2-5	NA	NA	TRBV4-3	TGCGCCAGCAGCCAAGGTCTAGGGAAGACCCAGTACTTC	CASSQGLGKTQYF
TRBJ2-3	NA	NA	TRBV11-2	TGTGCCAGCAGCTTGTCCATTGGCCCCGGCACGCAGTATTTT	CASSLSIGPGTQYF
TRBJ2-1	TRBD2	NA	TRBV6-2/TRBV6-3	TGTGCCAGCAGTACTAGCGGCGAATACAATGAGCAGTTCTTC	CASSTSGEYNEQFF
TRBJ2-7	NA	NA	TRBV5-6	TGTGCCAGCAGCTTTGGAAACTACGAGCAGTACTTC	CASSFGNYEQYF
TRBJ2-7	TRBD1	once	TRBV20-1	TGCAGTGCCAAGGGGGCGGTCGAGCAGTACTTC	CSAKGAVEQYF
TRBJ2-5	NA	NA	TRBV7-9	TGTGCCAGCAGCTCTAGCGTGGGGACCCAGTACTTC	CASSSSVGTQYF
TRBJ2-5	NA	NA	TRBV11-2	TGTGCCAGCAGCTTCCGGGAGACCCAGTACTTC	CASSFRETQYF
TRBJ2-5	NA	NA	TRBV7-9	TGTGCCAGCAGCTTAGTGAACAGCCAAGAGACCCAGTACTTC	CASSLVNSQETQYF
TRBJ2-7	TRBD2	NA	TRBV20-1	TGCAGTGCCGGACTAGCGGGGCGAACGCCCTACGAGCAGTACTTC	CSAGLAGRTPYEQYF
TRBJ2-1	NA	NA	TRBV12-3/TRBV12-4	TGTGCCAGCAGGAATACCGGGACCTCCTACAATGAGCAGTTCTTC	CASRNTGTSYNEQFF
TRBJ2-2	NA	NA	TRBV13	TGTGCCAGCAGCTTAAGGCTTGGGGAAAACACCGGGGAGCTGTTTTTT	CASSLRLGENTGELFF
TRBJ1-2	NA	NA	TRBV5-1	TGCGCCAGCAGCTCCACGGGGCCGAACCCCTATGGCTACACCTTC	CASSSTGPNPYGYTF
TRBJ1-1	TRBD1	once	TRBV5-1	TGCGCCAGCAGCGGACAGGGTAGCACTGAAGCTTTCTTT	CASSGQGSTEAFF
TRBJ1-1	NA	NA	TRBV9	TGTGCCAGTTCCGCGGGAACTGAAGCTTTCTTT	CASSAGTEAFF
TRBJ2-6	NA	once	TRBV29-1	TGCAGCGTTGAAGAACGGGAATCTGGGGCCAACGTCCTGACTTTC	CSVEERESGANVLTF
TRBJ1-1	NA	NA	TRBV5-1	TGCGCCAGCAGCTTTACACAGGGTAAGGGCACTGAAGCTTTCTTT	CASSFTQGKGTEAFF
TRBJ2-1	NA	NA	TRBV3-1	TGTGCCAGCAGCCAAGATCTTGGGGGGATCGGCAATGAGCAGTTCTTC	CASSQDLGGIGNEQFF
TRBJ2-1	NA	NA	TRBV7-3	TGTGCCAGCAGCTTAAGCTTTGGGAATGAGCAGTTCTTC	CASSLSFGNEQFF
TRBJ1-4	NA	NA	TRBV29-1	TGCAGCGTGGAAATACAGAATAATGAAAAACTGTTTTTT	CSVEIQNNEKLFF
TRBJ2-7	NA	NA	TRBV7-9	TGTGCCAGCAGCACCGAGAACTCCTACGAGCAGTACTTC	CASSTENSYEQYF
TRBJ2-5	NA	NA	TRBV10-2	TGCGCCAGCAGTGAACTAGGGAAAGAGACCCAGTACTTC	CASSELGKETQYF
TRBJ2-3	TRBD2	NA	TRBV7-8	TGTGCCAGCAGCTTATCCTTTAGCGGGGGGATTCCGTATTTT	CASSLSFSGGIPYF
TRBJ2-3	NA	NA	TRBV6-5	TGTGCCAGCAGTTACTCGCGACAGGAAAGCACAGATACGCAGTATTTT	CASSYSRQESTDTQYF
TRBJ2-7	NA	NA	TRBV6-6	TGTGCCTCCTCGGAAGGGGTTGGGCAGTACTTC	CASSEGVGQYF
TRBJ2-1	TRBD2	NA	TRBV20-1	TGCAGTGCTAGTAAGGATGGACTAGCGGGGAGCTCCTACAATGAGCAGTTCTTC	CSASKDGLAGSSYNEQFF
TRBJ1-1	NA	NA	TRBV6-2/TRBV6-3	TGTGCCAGCAGTCGACAGGCGGAAGCTTTCTTT	CASSRQAEAFF
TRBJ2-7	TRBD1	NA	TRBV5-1	TGCGCCAGCGGGACAGGGGGGCACGAGCAGTACTTC	CASGTGGHEQYF
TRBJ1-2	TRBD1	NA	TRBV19	TGTGCCAGTAGTATTTGGGGACAGGGACACTATGGCTACACCTTC	CASSIWGQGHYGYTF